The source of this T cell receptor beta chain is a study of breast tumors, draining lymph nodes, adjacent tissues. Findings and limits, study-wide: Tumor repertoires ranked between lymph nodes and nontumor tissue in diversity, with V and J gene preferences. Luminal-like breast cancer showed significantly higher tumor–nontumor repertoire similarity than basal-like.

TCRdb recomputed calls from the multiplex PCR reads with MiXCR, one row per CDR3 protein. The data contain about 130,000 distinct CDR3 sequences, about 20% of them singletons. Samples came from axillary lymph nodes draining the breast cancer. This clonotype came up many times. The target antigen is unknown. The sample comprised axillary lymph node tissue. This receptor was identified in a female donor with breast cancer. Some clones in this sample may be carry-over from other donors' samples.

The CDR3 sequence: CATSRAEVTYGYTF. CDR3 bases: TGTGCCACCAGCAGAGCTGAAGTTACCTATGGCTACACCTTC. The gene calls are TRBV15 and TRBJ1-2; D is ambiguous. CDR3 length: 14 residues. Germline V gives CDR1 LNHNV, CDR2 YYDKDF (reference sequence). The V end lost 1 base, the J end lost 4 bases, and 10 bases lay between the germline ends.